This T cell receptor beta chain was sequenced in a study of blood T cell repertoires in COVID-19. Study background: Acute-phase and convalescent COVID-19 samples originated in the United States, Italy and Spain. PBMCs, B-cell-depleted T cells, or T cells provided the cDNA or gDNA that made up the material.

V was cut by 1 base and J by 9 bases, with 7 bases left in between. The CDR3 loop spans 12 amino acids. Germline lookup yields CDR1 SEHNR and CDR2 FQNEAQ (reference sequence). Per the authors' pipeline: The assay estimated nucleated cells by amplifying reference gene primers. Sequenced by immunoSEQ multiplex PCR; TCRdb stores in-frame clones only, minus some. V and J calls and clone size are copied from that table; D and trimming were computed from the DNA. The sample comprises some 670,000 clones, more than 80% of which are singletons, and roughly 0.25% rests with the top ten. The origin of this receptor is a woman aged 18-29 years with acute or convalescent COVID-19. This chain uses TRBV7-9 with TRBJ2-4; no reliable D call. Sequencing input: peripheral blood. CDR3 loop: CASSLERGIQYF. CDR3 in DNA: TGTGCCAGCAGCTTAGAAAGAGGCATTCAGTACTTC.